What follows are 19 T cell receptor beta chains derived from one specimen sequenced in a study of blood T cell repertoires in COVID-19. Assay: immunoSEQ multiplex PCR; the TCRdb copy retains only in-frame clones and omits some. This sample carries 170,000 or so clones, around nine tenths of them seen once, and the ten largest clones take approximately 0.62%. The specimen was peripheral blood. These receptors all stem from a man aged 55 to 70 with COVID-19, enrolled during active disease.

The chain uses TRBV28 and TRBJ1-1; tentatively, D is TRBD1 (6 bases). CDR3 length: 14 residues. Germline V gene lookup returns CDR1 MDHEN and CDR2 SYDVKM. Trimming took off 5 bases at V and 4 bases at J, with 14 bases between the two ends. CDR3 DNA: TGTGCCAGCAGTCGGTTGGGAGGGGGCACTGAAGCTTTCTTT. This sequence encodes CASSRLGGGTEAFF.

This sequence joins TRBV19 and TRBJ1-1; 9 positions agree with TRBD1. V dropped 6 bases and J dropped 3; count of bases not matched to a gene: 5. The CDR3 consists of 14 residues. CDR1 LNHDA and CDR2 SQIVND come from the germline V gene (reference sequence). The chain's CDR3 is CASSRTGADTEAFF. The CDR3 nucleotides are TGTGCCAGTAGCAGGACAGGGGCGGACACTGAAGCTTTCTTT.

In its sample, this clone was seen a few times. The rearrangement links TRBV25-1 to TRBJ1-3, with 11 bases fitting TRBD1. This CDR3 comprises 15 residues. Per the germline V gene, CDR1 is MGHDK and CDR2 is SYGVNS. Trimming took 2 bases from V and 5 from J; bases not matched to a gene: 2. The CDR3 region has the DNA TGTGCCAGCAGTGAAGGGACAGGGGGGAGAAACACCATATATTTT. The encoded protein is CASSEGTGGRNTIYF.

The chain is built from TRBV6-6 and TRBJ1-5, with no clear D. Trimming cost V 8 bases and J 0 bases, with 14 bases left between them. The CDR3 has 15 amino acids. From germline, CDR1 is MNHNY and CDR2 SVGAGI (reference sequence). The CDR3 sequence is CASGTELYSNQPQHF. CDR3 DNA sequence: TGTGCCAGCGGTACAGAGTTATATAGCAATCAGCCCCAGCATTTT.

V and J are TRBV4-3 and TRBJ2-3, with 8 bases fitting TRBD2. The CDR3 extends over 16 amino acids. After removal of 2 bases from V and 2 bases from J, the junction contained 6 bases not matched to a gene. Germline assignment: CDR1 LGHNA and CDR2 YSLEER. CDR3 in amino acids: CASSQRGGTYTDTQYF. The CDR3 DNA reads TGCGCCAGCAGCCAACGGGGGGGTACCTACACAGATACGCAGTATTTT.

The V gene is TRBV4-3, the J gene TRBJ2-7; 7 bases line up with TRBD2. There are 17 residues in the CDR3. The junction had 17 bases not matched to a gene; V was cut back by 5 bases and J by 4 bases. The germline V gene encodes CDR1 LGHNA and CDR2 YSLEER. The CDR3 nucleotides read TGCGCCAGCAGCTCACTCGGGGTAAGCGGGGCCCCGTACGAGCAGTACTTC. This sequence encodes CASSSLGVSGAPYEQYF.

The rearrangement uses TRBV5-6 and TRBJ2-2, with 7 bases that match TRBD1. CDR3 length: 14 residues. Germline assignment: CDR1 SGHDT and CDR2 YYEEEE. With V trimmed by 7 bases and J by 2 bases, 5 bases remained unmatched. The CDR3 sequence: CASRTGANTGELFF. The CDR3 bases are TGTGCCAGCCGCACAGGGGCCAACACCGGGGAGCTGTTTTTT.

This clone was picked up a small number of times. The rearrangement joins TRBV6-5 to TRBJ1-6; tentative D call: TRBD1 (5 bases). The V end lost 5 bases, the J end lost 7 bases, and 9 bases lay between the germline ends. CDR3 length: 13 residues. Germline lookup yields CDR1 MNHEY and CDR2 SVGAGI. CDR3 DNA: TGTGCCAGCAGTACACAGGAGAATTCACCCCTCCACTTT. The encoded protein is CASSTQENSPLHF.

The chain carries TRBV7-9 and TRBJ2-1; weak D call: TRBD1 (5 bases). This CDR3 has 15 residues. V lost 0 bases, J lost 3 bases, and 9 bases lay in between. The germline V gene has CDR1 SEHNR and CDR2 FQNEAQ (reference sequence). The chain's CDR3 is CASSLAGAVYNEQFF. In DNA form, the CDR3 reads TGTGCCAGCAGCTTAGCTGGGGCGGTCTACAATGAGCAGTTCTTC.

The chain joins TRBV6-5 to TRBJ1-3; D not resolved. Trimming removed 8 bases from V and 1 base from J, with 9 bases in between. Looked up from germline, CDR1 is MNHEY and CDR2 is SVGAGI. This CDR3 comprises 13 residues. CDR3 nucleotides: TGTGCCAGCTATGGAGGTTCTGGAAACACCATATATTTT. Translating gives CASYGGSGNTIYF.

This clone was seen once. The CDR3 region has the DNA TGTGCCAGTAGTAACCCGGACAGGGATCGGTTTCGCACTGAAGCTTTCTTT. Protein product: CASSNPDRDRFRTEAFF. The V call is TRBV19, the J call TRBJ1-1, with 8 bases that match TRBD1. After removal of 4 bases from V and 4 bases from J, the junction contained 14 bases not matched to a gene. The CDR3 spans 17 residues. Per the germline V gene, CDR1 is LNHDA and CDR2 is SQIVND (reference sequence).

The V call is TRBV18, the J call TRBJ1-4, with 9 bases aligning to TRBD1. CDR1 and CDR2 (germline): KGHSH, LQKENI. The junction had 7 bases not matched to a gene; V was cut back by 0 bases and J by 5 bases. The CDR3 length is 17 residues. The CDR3 DNA follows: TGTGCCAGCTCACCACCAAATTCGGGACAGGGAAATGAAAAACTGTTTTTT. Protein sequence: CASSPPNSGQGNEKLFF.

The rearrangement uses TRBV7-2 and TRBJ1-2; 12 nucleotides line up with TRBD1. This CDR3 has 15 amino acids. The V gene's germline CDR1 is SGHTA and CDR2 FQGNSA. The ends lost 4 bases at V and 3 bases at J; junction bases unmatched: 3. CDR3 residues: CASSSGTGGDYGYTF. DNA of the CDR3: TGTGCCAGCAGCTCGGGGACAGGGGGCGACTATGGCTACACCTTC.

The genes are TRBV24-1 and TRBJ2-1; 8 bases agree with TRBD2. The V segment lost 2 bases and the J segment 8 bases; nucleotides outside the gene matches: 7. This CDR3 is built from 15 residues. CDR1 and CDR2 from the germline V gene are KGHDR and SFDVKD. Here the CDR3 DNA reads TGTGCCACCAGTGATTGGAGCGGGAGTAGCGATGAGCAGTTCTTC. Translation gives CATSDWSGSSDEQFF.

The genes are TRBV19 and TRBJ1-1; no reliable D call. The ends were cut back, 5 bases at V and 3 bases at J, with 10 bases in the middle. The CDR3 spans 13 residues. Germline CDR1 LNHDA, CDR2 SQIVND (reference sequence). This CDR3 reads CASSFRLDTEAFF. The CDR3 DNA follows: TGTGCCAGTAGTTTCAGACTAGACACTGAAGCTTTCTTT.

V gene TRBV27 combines with J gene TRBJ1-5; D is undetermined. The ends were cut back, 3 bases at V and 7 bases at J, with 10 bases in the middle. Per germline, CDR1 MNHEY and CDR2 SMNVEV (reference sequence). The CDR3 is 13 amino acids. The CDR3 DNA is TGTGCCAGCAGTTTTTTGACGGGACAGCCCCAGCATTTT. It codes for CASSFLTGQPQHF.

V usage is TRBV10-3 and J usage is TRBJ1-3, with D maybe TRBD1 (5 bases). The CDR3 runs to 14 residues. Trimming stripped 3 bases from V and 2 bases from J, with 8 bases between. CDR1 is ENHRY and CDR2 is SYGVKD in the germline V gene. In DNA, the CDR3 is TGTGCCATCAGTGATCAGGGAACTGGAAACACCATATATTTT. It encodes CAISDQGTGNTIYF.

The rearrangement links TRBV28 to TRBJ2-1; possibly TRBD1 for D (6 bases). V dropped 2 bases and J dropped 4 bases, with 12 bases sitting between them. The CDR3 length is 15 residues. The germline CDR1 and CDR2 sequences are MDHEN and SYDVKM. DNA of the CDR3: TGTGCCAGCAGTTTAGGGGGCGAGGGGTACAATGAGCAGTTCTTC. Encoded protein: CASSLGGEGYNEQFF.

The chain combines TRBV19 with TRBJ2-7, with TRBD2 matching over 11 bases. The CDR3 sequence is 18 residues long. Germline lookup yields CDR1 LNHDA and CDR2 SQIVND (reference sequence). J lost 5 bases, V lost 3 bases, and 15 bases had no gene match. The CDR3 DNA reads TGTGCCAGTAGTATTGATTTGCGCACTAGCGGGGGTGGCGACGAGCAGTACTTC. Translated, it gives CASSIDLRTSGGGDEQYF.